This T cell receptor (beta chain) derives from a study of T cells in Graves' hyperthyroidism and ophthalmopathy. Regarding the study as a whole: Most clonotypes expanded in the thyroid (above 0.001) were also present in blood.

Amplification targeted TCR beta CDR3 regions from RNA transcripts. The HTBI primer set was used in a first-round RT-PCR of the TCR CDR3. MiXCR, run by TCRdb on the multiplex PCR reads, gives a single entry per CDR3 protein. The profile shows around 480,000 distinct CDR3 sequences, about an eighth of them singletons. This clonotype was picked up many times. Its specificity is unknown. Patients aged 18 to 65 with hyperthyroidism were newly diagnosed, with duration under 2 months. Diagnosis relied on clinical symptoms, serum thyroxine and TRAb, thyroid ultrasound and orbital computed tomography. The ends lost 5 bases at V and 4 bases at J; junction bases unmatched: 4. Germline loops: CDR1 MNHEY, CDR2 SMNVEV (reference sequence). CDR3 length equals 13 residues.

The V and J genes are TRBV27 and TRBJ1-2, with TRBD1 identical over 7 bases. Sequenced: blood. The sequence was collected from a woman between 18 and 29 years old with Graves' hyperthyroidism. CDR3 coding DNA: TGTGCCAGCAGTGATACAGGGGTCTATGGCTACACCTTC. Translated: CASSDTGVYGYTF.